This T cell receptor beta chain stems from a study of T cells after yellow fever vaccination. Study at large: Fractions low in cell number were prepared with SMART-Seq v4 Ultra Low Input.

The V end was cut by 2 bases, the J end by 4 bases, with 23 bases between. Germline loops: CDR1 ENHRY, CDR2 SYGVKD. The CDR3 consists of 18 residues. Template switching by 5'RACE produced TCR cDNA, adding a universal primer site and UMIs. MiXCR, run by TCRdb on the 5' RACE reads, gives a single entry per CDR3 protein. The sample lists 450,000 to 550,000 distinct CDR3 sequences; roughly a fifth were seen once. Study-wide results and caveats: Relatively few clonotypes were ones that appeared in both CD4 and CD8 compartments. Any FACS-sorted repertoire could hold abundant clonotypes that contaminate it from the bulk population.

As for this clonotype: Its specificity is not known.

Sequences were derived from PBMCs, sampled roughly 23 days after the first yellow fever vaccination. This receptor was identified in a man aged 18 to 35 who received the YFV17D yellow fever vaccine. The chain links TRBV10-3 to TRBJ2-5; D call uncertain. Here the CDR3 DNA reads TGTGCCATCAGTGAGACACCCCTGGGAACACCCCGGAGAGAGACCCAGTACTTC. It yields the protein CAISETPLGTPRRETQYF.